The rows below give T cell receptor beta chains drawn from one sample of a study of naive and memory T cell subsets. Using its own MiXCR run on the UMI-ligation and nested PCR reads, TCRdb lists one record per CDR3 protein. The sample lists approximately 100,000 distinct CDR3 sequences; 13% to 15% were seen once. Sequenced sample: naive CD8+ T cells from blood. Receptors originate from a human donor in good health. Each CDR3 is given with its conserved first and last residue. D genes are given only for firm matches. Only part of the rows carry a size: once, few, many, or a class if the clone is expanded.

DNA: TGTGCCAGCAGCCCGCGACAGGGAATAACGACCTACGAGCAGTACTTC
CDR3: CASSPRQGITTYEQYF
J: TRBJ2-7
D: TRBD1
size: few
V: TRBV7-9

DNA: TGTGCCAGCAGCCGCACAGATACGCAGTATTTT
CDR3: CASSRTDTQYF
J: TRBJ2-3
D: .
size: few
V: TRBV7-6

DNA: TGTGCCAGCGCTGGGGGGCGGCTAGGAGAAGAGACCCAGTACTTC
CDR3: CASAGGRLGEETQYF
J: TRBJ2-5
D: .
size: few
V: TRBV12-3/TRBV12-4

DNA: TGCAGTGCTAGAGGACTAGATCTGAGGGAGCAGTTCTTC
CDR3: CSARGLDLREQFF
J: TRBJ2-1
D: .
size: .
V: TRBV20-1

DNA: TGCGCCAGCAGCCAAGGACGGGGCAGGATCTACGAGCAGTACTTC
CDR3: CASSQGRGRIYEQYF
J: TRBJ2-7
D: .
size: many
V: TRBV4-3

DNA: TGTGCCAGCAGTCAAACCTTGCCCGATGAGCAGTTCTTC
CDR3: CASSQTLPDEQFF
J: TRBJ2-1
D: .
size: .
V: TRBV12-3/TRBV12-4

DNA: TGTGCCAGCAGCTTAGCTGGACGGACGGAAACCTACAATGAGCAGTTCTTC
CDR3: CASSLAGRTETYNEQFF
J: TRBJ2-1
D: .
size: many
V: TRBV7-9

DNA: TGCGCCAGCAGCTATGACAGTGATAGCAATCAGCCCCAGCATTTT
CDR3: CASSYDSDSNQPQHF
J: TRBJ1-5
D: .
size: .
V: TRBV5-1

DNA: TGTGCCAGCAGCCTGACACCGGACGAATCCTACGAGCAGTACTTC
CDR3: CASSLTPDESYEQYF
J: TRBJ2-7
D: .
size: few
V: TRBV7-6

DNA: TGCAGCGTTGAATTCAGATACAATGAGCAGTTCTTC
CDR3: CSVEFRYNEQFF
J: TRBJ2-1
D: .
size: many
V: TRBV29-1

DNA: TGTGCCAGCACTTTACGAGAGGGGTCGGATGAAAAACTGTTTTTT
CDR3: CASTLREGSDEKLFF
J: TRBJ1-4
D: .
size: many
V: TRBV6-6

DNA: TGTGCCAGCAGCCCTCTAGCGGGAGTGCCAGATACGCAGTATTTT
CDR3: CASSPLAGVPDTQYF
J: TRBJ2-3
D: TRBD2
size: few
V: TRBV7-2

DNA: TGTGCCAGCAGCTTAGGTGCTCCGAACACTGAAGCTTTCTTT
CDR3: CASSLGAPNTEAFF
J: TRBJ1-1
D: .
size: .
V: TRBV11-2

DNA: TGTGCCACCTCTGACAGAAATAATTCACCCCTCCACTTT
CDR3: CATSDRNNSPLHF
J: TRBJ1-6
D: .
size: .
V: TRBV15

DNA: TGTGCCAGCAGCCAAGATTTCAGCGGGGGCAACACCATATATTTT
CDR3: CASSQDFSGGNTIYF
J: TRBJ1-3
D: .
size: many
V: TRBV4-2

DNA: TGTGCCAGCAGCTTAGCTATCGGGGGGCCCCCTGAGACCCAGTACTTC
CDR3: CASSLAIGGPPETQYF
J: TRBJ2-5
D: .
size: few
V: TRBV7-8

DNA: TGTGCCAGCAGCTTAGGCGGCTGGGACCAGCCCCAGCATTTT
CDR3: CASSLGGWDQPQHF
J: TRBJ1-5
D: .
size: many
V: TRBV11-2

DNA: TGTGCCACCAGTGCTCGGTCGGGAGGTATGTTGGGAGAGGTTGATACGCAGTATTTT
CDR3: CATSARSGGMLGEVDTQYF
J: TRBJ2-3
D: TRBD2
size: .
V: TRBV24-1

DNA: TGTGCCAGCAGCTACAGTTTTCCGGGGTCTGGCTACACCTTC
CDR3: CASSYSFPGSGYTF
J: TRBJ1-2
D: .
size: few
V: TRBV12-3/TRBV12-4

DNA: TGTGCCAGCAGCCCGCCGATGAACACTGAAGCTTTCTTT
CDR3: CASSPPMNTEAFF
J: TRBJ1-1
D: .
size: .
V: TRBV11-2

DNA: TGTGCCAGCAGTCCCCAGACAGGGGGCTCCTCCTACGAGCAGTACTTC
CDR3: CASSPQTGGSSYEQYF
J: TRBJ2-7
D: TRBD1
size: few
V: TRBV27

DNA: TGCGCCAGCAGCAGAGACAGGTACCCGGGCACTGAAGCTTTCTTT
CDR3: CASSRDRYPGTEAFF
J: TRBJ1-1
D: .
size: few
V: TRBV4-3

DNA: TGTGCCACCAGCGGACAGGGGGCTAGCGGGGAGCTGTTTTTT
CDR3: CATSGQGASGELFF
J: TRBJ2-2
D: TRBD1
size: .
V: TRBV15

DNA: TGTGCCAGCAGTGAAGGTAGCAATCAGCCCCAGCATTTT
CDR3: CASSEGSNQPQHF
J: TRBJ1-5
D: .
size: few
V: TRBV2

DNA: TGCAGTGCCGCGGGCGGCAGGGGGTCCTACGAGCAGTACTTC
CDR3: CSAAGGRGSYEQYF
J: TRBJ2-7
D: TRBD1
size: many
V: TRBV20-1

DNA: TGCGCCAGCAGCCAAGACAGGGGAGTTACTGAAGCTTTCTTT
CDR3: CASSQDRGVTEAFF
J: TRBJ1-1
D: .
size: few
V: TRBV4-3

DNA: TGTGCCAGCAGCTACACTGAAGGCACTGAAGCTTTCTTT
CDR3: CASSYTEGTEAFF
J: TRBJ1-1
D: .
size: few
V: TRBV7-9

DNA: TGCGCCAGCAGCCACTACCTTGAGGGACAGGGCTACACCGGGGAGCTGTTTTTT
CDR3: CASSHYLEGQGYTGELFF
J: TRBJ2-2
D: TRBD1
size: .
V: TRBV4-1

DNA: TGCGCCAGCAGTTTGCCCGGGCCAGGGGAGACCCAGTACTTC
CDR3: CASSLPGPGETQYF
J: TRBJ2-5
D: .
size: few
V: TRBV10-2